One and the same sample provided the 21 T cell receptor beta chains below, sequenced in a study of T cell repertoires in cytomegalovirus infection. MiXCR, run by TCRdb on the reads, gives a single entry per CDR3 protein. The sample consists of around 710,000 distinct CDR3 sequences, about 28% of them appearing once. For these TCRs, the target antigens are not known. The sequences come from cultured CD8+ T cells from PBMCs, collected from culture after CMV antigen stimulation. These receptor sequences come from a human donor in good health (CMV status not recorded). Some clones in this sample may be carry-over from other donors' samples.

The V and J genes are TRBV6-6 and TRBJ2-7, with 10 positions matching TRBD1. In germline, CDR1 is MNHNY, CDR2 SVGAGI (reference sequence). The CDR3 length is 15 residues. V lost 7 bases and J lost 5; bases outside the gene matches: 11. CDR3 amino acids: CASTKIGDRGDEQYF. The CDR3 DNA follows: TGTGCCAGCACTAAGATTGGGGACAGGGGTGACGAGCAGTACTTC.

This clonotype was observed a few times. The gene calls are TRBV19 and TRBJ2-5, with TRBD1 matching over 8 bases. CDR3 length: 14 amino acids. From germline, CDR1 is LNHDA and CDR2 SQIVND (reference sequence). The ends lost 4 bases at V and 1 base at J; junction bases unmatched: 2. The CDR3, as DNA: TGTGCCAGTAGTACTACAGGGGGCCAAGAGACCCAGTACTTC. Protein product: CASSTTGGQETQYF.

This clonotype was counted many times. The chain uses TRBV7-8 and TRBJ2-5, with 8 bases fitting TRBD2. In germline, CDR1 is SGHVS, CDR2 FQNEAQ. The trim removed 1 base at V and 1 base at J, leaving 2 bases unmatched. This CDR3 has 15 amino acids. The CDR3 bases are TGTGCCAGCAGCTTAGGGACTAGCAGCCAAGAGACCCAGTACTTC. Its translation: CASSLGTSSQETQYF.

This clonotype has a handful of counts. This chain joins TRBV7-9 and TRBJ1-4; no clear D. V was trimmed by 4 bases and J by 7 bases, leaving 7 bases between them. The CDR3 runs 12 residues. Germline CDR1 reads SEHNR; CDR2 reads FQNEAQ (reference sequence). CDR3 loop: CASSSMGEKLFF. The CDR3 DNA sequence: TGTGCCAGCAGCTCTATGGGTGAAAAACTGTTTTTT.

This clonotype occurred many times. This rearrangement joins TRBV6-2 or TRBV6-3 to TRBJ1-1, with 7 positions matching TRBD1. Trimming at V came to 7 bases and at J to 0 bases, leaving 8 bases not matched to a gene. The CDR3 contains 15 residues. CDR1 is MNHEY and CDR2 is SVGEGT in the germline V gene. The CDR3 coding sequence is TGTGCCAGCATGGTGGCAGGGGGAGTGAACACTGAAGCTTTCTTT. This encodes CASMVAGGVNTEAFF.

This clonotype has ten or more counts. V is TRBV7-8 and J is TRBJ2-1; the match to TRBD2 covers 10 bases. The CDR3 contains 14 residues. Germline V gene data show CDR1 as SGHVS and CDR2 as FQNEAQ. Germline trimming cut 10 bases from V and 2 bases from J; bases unmatched to any gene: 5. The CDR3 coding sequence is TGTGCCACCCTTACTAGCGGGGCCTACAATGAGCAGTTCTTC. The encoded protein is CATLTSGAYNEQFF.

The chain joins TRBV5-6 to TRBJ1-4; D is undetermined. CDR3 size: 14 residues. CDR1 and CDR2 (germline): SGHDT, YYEEEE. V gave up 2 bases and J gave up 4 bases, with 9 bases separating them. This CDR3 is CASSFSDINEKLFF. CDR3 nucleotides: TGTGCCAGCAGCTTCTCCGATATTAATGAAAAACTGTTTTTT.

The chain uses TRBV7-9 and TRBJ1-2, with D possibly TRBD1 on 6 matching bases. This CDR3 is built from 16 residues. With 4 bases removed from V and 7 bases from J, the gap between germline ends came to 22 bases. Germline values: CDR1 SEHNR, CDR2 FQNEAQ (reference sequence). CDR3 protein: CASSSNPGGLASGYTF. CDR3 nucleotides: TGTGCCAGCAGCTCCAACCCCGGGGGGCTCGCGAGTGGCTACACCTTC.

V gene TRBV12-3 or TRBV12-4 combines with J gene TRBJ1-4, with D tentatively TRBD1 (5 bases). The V and J ends lost 3 bases and 7 bases respectively, with 27 bases between them. The CDR3 spans 19 residues. CDR3 region: CASSFLVEGRPVEGEKLFF. The CDR3 DNA follows: TGTGCCAGCAGTTTTCTTGTGGAGGGACGTCCCGTAGAAGGTGAAAAACTGTTTTTT.

This chain links TRBV7-6 with TRBJ2-5; D ambiguous. Germline loops: CDR1 SGHVS, CDR2 FNYEAQ. The germline V and J ends were trimmed by 1 base and 2 bases, with 11 bases remaining between them. The CDR3 length is 15 residues. The CDR3 is CASSLVPGDQETQYF. CDR3 bases: TGTGCCAGCAGCTTAGTTCCGGGTGATCAAGAGACCCAGTACTTC.

The chain recombines TRBV15 with TRBJ1-1, with D tentatively TRBD1 (6 bases). Trimming took 3 bases from V and 0 from J, leaving 11 bases between them. CDR1 is LNHNV and CDR2 is YYDKDF in the germline V gene (reference sequence). The CDR3 runs 15 residues. The CDR3 sequence is CATSRRGQLNTEAFF. The CDR3 region has the DNA TGTGCCACCAGCAGGAGAGGACAGTTGAACACTGAAGCTTTCTTT.

This clonotype was seen a few times. The CDR3 DNA follows: TGTGCCAGCAGCTTAGTTGGACTAGCGGGGGGCACAAGCTCCTACAATGAGCAGTTCTTC. Protein sequence: CASSLVGLAGGTSSYNEQFF. The rearrangement uses TRBV7-6 and TRBJ2-1; 14 nucleotides line up with TRBD2. Trimming cost V 1 base and J 0 bases; bases outside gene matches: 8. This CDR3 is 20 amino acids long. Germline V gene lookup returns CDR1 SGHVS and CDR2 FNYEAQ.

This chain connects TRBV5-5 to TRBJ1-1, with D hard to call. CDR1 and CDR2 (germline): SGHKS, YYEKEE (reference sequence). The germline V and J ends were trimmed by 6 bases and 0 bases, with 15 bases remaining between them. The CDR3 is 15 amino acids. For the CDR3, the DNA is TGTGCCAGCACTTACGAAGGGAATTTGAACACTGAAGCTTTCTTT. Encoded protein: CASTYEGNLNTEAFF.

The rearrangement links TRBV7-9 to TRBJ2-1; tentatively, D is TRBD2 (6 bases). CDR3 length: 15 amino acids. Trimming pared 5 bases from V and 2 bases from J, leaving 13 bases between. Germline CDR1 and CDR2: SEHNR and FQNEAQ (reference sequence). CDR3 DNA: TGTGCCAGCAGCGGCTGGGGGGAAGCCTACAATGAGCAGTTCTTC. Translation gives CASSGWGEAYNEQFF.

This clonotype was observed many times. The chain recombines TRBV19 with TRBJ2-7; no clear D gene. Germline V CDR1 and CDR2: LNHDA, SQIVND (reference sequence). The CDR3 has 12 amino acids. Trimming pared 6 bases from V and 5 bases from J, leaving 11 bases between. The CDR3 region is CASSPPGHEQYF. The DNA of the CDR3 is TGTGCCAGTAGCCCTCCCGGCCACGAGCAGTACTTC. Drawing the rest from reference TRBV19 and TRBJ2-7, the complete variable domain is DGGITQSPKYLFRKEGQNVTLSCEQNLNHDAMYWYRQDPGQGLRLIYYSQIVNDFQKGDIAEGYSVSREKKESFPLTVTSAQKNPTAFYLCASSPPGHEQYFGPGTRLTVT.

Worth noting for this clonotype: A much larger clone sits a single nucleotide away, making a read error possible. The CDR3 is CASSHSLGGQWRNEQFF. Written as DNA, the CDR3 is TGTGCCAGCAGCCATAGCCTCGGTGGACAGTGGCGGAATGAGCAGTTCTTC. V usage is TRBV7-8 and J usage is TRBJ2-1; TRBD1 might be the D (6 bases). Germline lookup yields CDR1 SGHVS and CDR2 FQNEAQ. This CDR3 region has 17 residues. V lost 5 bases and J lost 7, with 24 bases in between. The whole variable domain, remainder taken from reference TRBV7-8 and TRBJ2-1, is GAGVSQSPRYKVAKRGQDVALRCDPISGHVSLFWYQQALGQGPEFLTYFQNEAQLDKSGLPSDRFFAERPEGSVSTLKIQRTQQEDSAVYLCASSHSLGGQWRNEQFFGPGTRLTVL.

This clonotype showed up just a few times. This chain uses TRBV9 with TRBJ2-2; D possibly corresponds to TRBD2 (5 bases). The length of the CDR3 is 14 residues. Trimming removed 2 bases at V and 5 bases at J, with 10 bases between. Germline CDR1 and CDR2: SGDLS and YYNGEE. CDR3 residues: CASSVEGPTGELFF. In DNA, the CDR3 is TGTGCCAGCAGCGTCGAGGGTCCAACCGGGGAGCTGTTTTTT.

The gene calls are TRBV19 and TRBJ1-1; possible D gene TRBD1, 5 bases. Trimming stripped 5 bases from V and 3 bases from J, with 19 bases between. Germline CDR1 and CDR2: LNHDA and SQIVND (reference sequence). The length of the CDR3 is 16 residues. The CDR3 nucleotides are TGTGCCAGTAGTCTCATCCGGGACCGGGGTGACACTGAAGCTTTCTTT. It specifies CASSLIRDRGDTEAFF. Drawing the rest from reference TRBV19 and TRBJ1-1, the complete variable domain is DGGITQSPKYLFRKEGQNVTLSCEQNLNHDAMYWYRQDPGQGLRLIYYSQIVNDFQKGDIAEGYSVSREKKESFPLTVTSAQKNPTAFYLCASSLIRDRGDTEAFFGQGTRLTVV.

This clonotype was counted a few times. This sequence joins TRBV7-8 and TRBJ1-2; 7 nucleotides match TRBD1. The CDR3 runs 16 residues. The junction had 9 bases not matched to a gene; V was cut back by 1 base and J by 4 bases. Per the germline V gene, CDR1 is SGHVS and CDR2 is FQNEAQ. The chain's CDR3 is CASSLEVAGGFYGYTF. In nucleotides, the CDR3 is TGTGCCAGCAGCTTAGAAGTCGCAGGGGGATTCTATGGCTACACCTTC.

This clonotype was observed many times. This chain connects TRBV2 to TRBJ2-1; D is uncertain. Looked up from germline, CDR1 is SNHLY and CDR2 is FYNNEI. This CDR3 has 12 residues. Trimming cost V 5 bases and J 9 bases, with 11 bases left between them. The CDR3 nucleotides read TGTGCCAGCAGTCAAAGAGTGCGTGAGCAGTTCTTC. This gives the protein CASSQRVREQFF.

J is TRBJ2-7 and V is TRBV20-1, with D possibly being TRBD2 (6 bases). Trimming left V 8 bases short and J 0 bases short, with 17 bases between. Germline CDR1 and CDR2: DFQATT and SNEGSKA (reference sequence). The length of the CDR3 is 14 residues. The chain's CDR3 is CSSPRRAGSYEQYF. CDR3 DNA sequence: TGCAGTTCTCCGAGGAGGGCGGGCTCCTACGAGCAGTACTTC.